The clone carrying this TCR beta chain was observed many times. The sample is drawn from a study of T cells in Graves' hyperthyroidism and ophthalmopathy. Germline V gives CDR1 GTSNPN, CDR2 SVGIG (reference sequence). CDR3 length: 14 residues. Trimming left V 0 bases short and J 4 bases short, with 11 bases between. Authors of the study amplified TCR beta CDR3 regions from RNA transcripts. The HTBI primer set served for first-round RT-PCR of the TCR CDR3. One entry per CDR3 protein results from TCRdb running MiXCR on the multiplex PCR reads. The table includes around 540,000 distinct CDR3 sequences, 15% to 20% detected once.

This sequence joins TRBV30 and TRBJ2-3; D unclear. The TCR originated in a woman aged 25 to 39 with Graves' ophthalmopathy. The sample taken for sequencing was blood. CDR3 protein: CAWSVSEIADTQYF. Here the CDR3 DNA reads TGTGCCTGGAGTGTTTCGGAGATAGCAGATACGCAGTATTTT.